Below, 30 T cell receptor beta chains from the same sample are listed, as sequenced in a study of T cell repertoires in cytomegalovirus infection. One entry per CDR3 protein, called by TCRdb with MiXCR from the reads. The sample has some 100,000 distinct CDR3 sequences; more than 20% are singletons. Sequencing was done on a sample of CD8+ T cells from PBMCs. The receptor set was obtained from a human donor in good health (CMV status not recorded). Some clones in this sample may be carry-over from other donors' samples.

The rearrangement joins TRBV5-4 to TRBJ2-4, with TRBD1 as a possible D gene (6 bases). CDR3 size: 17 residues. The germline CDR1 and CDR2 sequences are SGHNT and YYREEE (reference sequence). V was clipped by 2 bases and J by 0 bases, with 15 bases between them. CDR3 residues: CASSLGPGQKAKNIQYF. The CDR3 bases are TGTGCCAGCAGCTTAGGTCCGGGACAAAAAGCCAAAAACATTCAGTACTTC. The full variable domain, in which reference TRBV5-4 and TRBJ2-4 provide the parts outside the CDR3, is ETGVTQSPTHLIKTRGQQVTLRCSSQSGHNTVSWYQQALGQGPQFIFQYYREEENGRGNFPPRFSGLQFPNYSSELNVNALELDDSALYLCASSLGPGQKAKNIQYFGAGTRLSVL.

There are a few counts of this clonotype. V gene TRBV20-1 combines with J gene TRBJ2-1; 10 bases map to TRBD2. This CDR3 has 17 residues. The germline V gene encodes CDR1 DFQATT and CDR2 SNEGSKA (reference sequence). V shed 3 bases and J 2 bases; nucleotides not matched to a gene: 10. CDR3 bases: TGCAGTGCTAGCGGGCTAGCGGGAGTTCTCACCTACAATGAGCAGTTCTTC. Its protein is CSASGLAGVLTYNEQFF.

Ten or more counts support this clonotype. The chain has TRBV7-6 and TRBJ2-7; D is unresolved. Germline lookup yields CDR1 SGHVS and CDR2 FNYEAQ. The CDR3 covers 15 residues. V lost 1 base and J lost 1, with 11 bases in between. The CDR3 DNA is TGTGCCAGCAGCTTAGGGCGTAGTTCTTCCTACGAGCAGTACTTC. Residues: CASSLGRSSSYEQYF.

This CDR3 is CASSLYRGGSYEQYF. The CDR3 DNA reads as TGTGCCAGCAGCCTTTACAGGGGGGGCTCCTACGAGCAGTACTTC. The gene calls are TRBV7-9 and TRBJ2-7, with D perhaps matching TRBD1 (8 bases). V was pared by 5 bases and J by 0 bases, with 14 bases between. Germline V gene sequence: CDR1 SEHNR, CDR2 FQNEAQ (reference sequence). This CDR3 spans 15 amino acids.

This chain links TRBV5-1 with TRBJ2-7; D unclear. Germline values: CDR1 SGHRS, CDR2 YFSETQ. This CDR3 is built from 18 residues. Trimming stripped 5 bases from V and 0 bases from J, with 24 bases between. CDR3 in DNA: TGCGCCAGCAGAGGATCTAGTACCCCCGATCTCCCCTCCTACGAGCAGTACTTC. It translates to CASRGSSTPDLPSYEQYF.

This chain connects TRBV6-2 or TRBV6-3 to TRBJ2-7; the match to TRBD1 covers 8 bases. The V segment lost 6 bases and the J segment 6 bases; nucleotides outside the gene matches: 10. Looked up from germline, CDR1 is MNHEY and CDR2 is SVGEGT. The CDR3 contains 14 residues. The CDR3 sequence is CASRVARGPGEQYF. The CDR3, as DNA: TGTGCCAGCAGGGTGGCCAGGGGGCCAGGCGAGCAGTACTTC.

This clonotype was recorded a few times. This chain uses TRBV27 with TRBJ2-7; D may be TRBD1 (5 bases). Trimming took off 6 bases at V and 5 bases at J, with 14 bases between the two ends. This CDR3 comprises 13 residues. Germline-derived CDR1 and CDR2 are MNHEY and SMNVEV (reference sequence). This chain's CDR3 is CASSQLRAHEQYF. CDR3 sequence (DNA): TGTGCCAGCAGCCAACTCAGGGCTCACGAGCAGTACTTC.

This chain links TRBV6-5 with TRBJ1-2; no clear D. V dropped 2 bases and J dropped 0 bases, with 10 bases sitting between them. Germline assignment: CDR1 MNHEY and CDR2 SVGAGI. This CDR3 region has 15 residues. CDR3 in DNA: TGTGCCAGCAGTTACGACCCGGCGGCTAACTATGGCTACACCTTC. Translated, it gives CASSYDPAANYGYTF.

The J gene is TRBJ2-7, the V gene TRBV27; 10 nucleotides match TRBD1. Unmatched junction bases numbered 3, after V lost 2 bases and J lost 2 bases. Germline CDR1 MNHEY, CDR2 SMNVEV (reference sequence). This CDR3 region has 15 residues. This CDR3 is CASSLGTGVPYEQYF. CDR3 sequence (DNA): TGTGCCAGCAGTTTAGGGACAGGGGTCCCCTACGAGCAGTACTTC.

The chain has TRBV7-9 and TRBJ2-7, with 8 bases lining up with TRBD1. Germline CDR1 reads SEHNR; CDR2 reads FQNEAQ (reference sequence). V dropped 6 bases and J dropped 4; count of bases not matched to a gene: 8. The CDR3 covers 14 residues. The DNA for the CDR3 is TGTGCCAGCAGTTATCCGGGACAGGAGTACGAGCAGTACTTC. This gives the protein CASSYPGQEYEQYF.

The rearrangement links TRBV7-2 to TRBJ1-1; TRBD1 might be the D (5 bases). The V end was cut by 0 bases, the J end by 11 bases, with 13 bases between. CDR3 length: 13 residues. Germline CDR1 SGHTA, CDR2 FQGNSA. The CDR3 region is CASSLALGGEAFF. DNA of the CDR3: TGTGCCAGCAGCTTAGCGCTGGGGGGAGAGGCTTTCTTT.

This clonotype was observed a few times. The rearrangement links TRBV20-1 to TRBJ2-1; 11 nucleotides align to TRBD2. CDR1 DFQATT and CDR2 SNEGSKA come from the germline V gene (reference sequence). J lost 8 bases, V lost 0 bases, and 6 bases had no gene match. This CDR3 comprises 15 residues. The CDR3 here is CSARDPSGGPDEQFF. In nucleotides, the CDR3 is TGCAGTGCTAGAGATCCTAGCGGGGGGCCCGATGAGCAGTTCTTC.

Ten or more counts support this clonotype. The gene calls are TRBV5-1 and TRBJ1-1, with a weak D call TRBD1 (6 bases). CDR1 SGHRS and CDR2 YFSETQ come from the germline V gene. CDR3 length: 14 residues. Trimming cost V 0 bases and J 1 base, with 7 bases left between them. The CDR3 region has the DNA TGCGCCAGCAGCTTGGGACAGGCGAACACTGAAGCTTTCTTT. It is translated as CASSLGQANTEAFF.

This clonotype was found many times. The chain employs TRBV7-2 and TRBJ1-1, with D unresolved. The CDR3 covers 13 residues. The ends were cut back, 0 bases at V and 7 bases at J, with 9 bases in the middle. Germline CDR1 is SGHTA and CDR2 is FQGNSA. The CDR3 loop is CASSLAPPLEAFF. In nucleotides, the CDR3 is TGTGCCAGCAGCTTAGCCCCTCCCCTTGAAGCTTTCTTT.

The V and J genes are TRBV19 and TRBJ2-1; 9 bases are a match to TRBD1. V gave up 7 bases and J gave up 0 bases; unmatched junction bases: 4. This CDR3 spans 15 amino acids. CDR1 and CDR2 from the germline V gene are LNHDA and SQIVND (reference sequence). CDR3 protein: CASTPDRGSYNEQFF. The CDR3 nucleotides read TGTGCCAGTACCCCGGACAGGGGCTCCTACAATGAGCAGTTCTTC.

CDR3 region: CSATQGGLHF. DNA of the CDR3: TGCAGTGCCACCCAGGGAGGCCTCCACTTT. V is TRBV20-1 and J is TRBJ1-6; D perhaps matches TRBD1 (5 bases). The CDR3 contains 10 residues. Trimming removed 6 bases at V and 15 bases at J, with 12 bases between. The V gene's germline CDR1 is DFQATT and CDR2 SNEGSKA (reference sequence).

This clonotype has only a few counts. The V gene is TRBV20-1, the J gene TRBJ2-5; TRBD2 might be the D (5 bases). Trimming cost V 8 bases and J 4 bases, with 11 bases left between them. Germline lookup yields CDR1 DFQATT and CDR2 SNEGSKA (reference sequence). The CDR3 runs to 11 residues. The CDR3 here is CSSPRGETQYF. For the CDR3, the DNA is TGCAGTTCCCCCCGGGGAGAGACCCAGTACTTC.

In the case of this clonotype: A much larger clone differs from this one at a single base, so this may be a read error. The chain couples TRBV6-2 or TRBV6-3 to TRBJ2-3; 11 nucleotides match TRBD1. This CDR3 spans 14 amino acids. Germline V gene lookup returns CDR1 MNHEY and CDR2 SVGEGT. CDR3 DNA sequence: TGTGCCGGCAGTCCGGGACAGGGGGCAGATACGCAGTATTTT. Protein sequence: CAGSPGQGADTQYF.

This clonotype was detected ten times or more. The chain couples TRBV7-6 to TRBJ2-3, with D possibly being TRBD2 (5 bases). The CDR3 length is 15 residues. Germline V gene sequence: CDR1 SGHVS, CDR2 FNYEAQ. Trimming pared 0 bases from V and 2 bases from J, leaving 9 bases between. The CDR3: CASSLAGEPTDTQYF. The CDR3 nucleotides are TGTGCCAGCAGCTTAGCCGGGGAACCCACAGATACGCAGTATTTT.

This clonotype was counted a few times. The CDR3 reads CASRLANQPQHF. DNA for the CDR3: TGTGCCAGCCGACTCGCAAATCAGCCCCAGCATTTT. This sequence joins TRBV7-9 and TRBJ1-5; D is uncertain. The CDR3 length is 12 residues. The germline V and J ends were trimmed by 8 bases and 4 bases, with 9 bases remaining between them. Looked up from germline, CDR1 is SEHNR and CDR2 is FQNEAQ (reference sequence). Full variable domain (remainder filled in from reference TRBV7-9 and TRBJ1-5): DTGVSQNPRHKITKRGQNVTFRCDPISEHNRLYWYRQTLGQGPEFLTYFQNEAQLEKSRLLSDRFSAERPKGSFSTLEIQRTEQGDSAMYLCASRLANQPQHFGDGTRLSIL.

The genes are TRBV12-3 or TRBV12-4 and TRBJ2-2; possibly TRBD1 for D (7 bases). The CDR3 totals 17 residues. With 6 bases removed from V and 0 bases from J, the gap between germline ends came to 17 bases. DNA for the CDR3: TGTGCCAGCAGACGCGGGACAGCTGATCCGAACACCGGGGAGCTGTTTTTT. Its translation: CASRRGTADPNTGELFF.

V is TRBV7-6 and J is TRBJ2-3; 9 bases align to TRBD2. Germline CDR1 SGHVS, CDR2 FNYEAQ. The CDR3 covers 19 residues. J lost 0 bases, V lost 1 base, and 11 bases had no gene match. The CDR3 sequence: CASSLDSGTSLFSTDTQYF. DNA for the CDR3: TGTGCCAGCAGCTTAGATTCCGGGACTAGCCTCTTTAGCACAGATACGCAGTATTTT.

The gene calls are TRBV5-4 and TRBJ2-3; D uncertain. Between the trimmed V and J ends, which lost 4 bases and 4 bases, there was a span of 7 bases. The germline gives CDR1 SGHNT, CDR2 YYREEE (reference sequence). CDR3 size: 12 residues. CDR3 nucleotide sequence: TGTGCCAGCAGCGGGTCTCCAGATACGCAGTATTTT. It yields the protein CASSGSPDTQYF.

The sample holds a few counts of this clonotype. The J gene is TRBJ2-7, the V gene TRBV7-2, with D hard to call. Trimming pared 5 bases from V and 1 base from J, leaving 15 bases between. The length of the CDR3 is 15 residues. Germline V gene data show CDR1 as SGHTA and CDR2 as FQGNSA. The CDR3 here is CASSPPSGRSYEQYF. The CDR3 DNA reads as TGTGCCAGCAGCCCGCCCTCAGGAAGGTCCTACGAGCAGTACTTC.

In this sample, this clonotype turned up a few times. The rearrangement uses TRBV19 and TRBJ1-1; D is possibly TRBD1 (5 bases). CDR3 length: 14 amino acids. Germline CDR1 LNHDA, CDR2 SQIVND (reference sequence). V was cut by 6 bases and J by 1 base, with 12 bases left in between. The CDR3 reads CASRGDSANTEAFF. DNA of the CDR3: TGTGCCAGTAGGGGGGACTCGGCGAACACTGAAGCTTTCTTT.

The rearrangement uses TRBV6-2 or TRBV6-3 and TRBJ1-2; 7 bases match TRBD1. This CDR3 region has 16 residues. Germline loops: CDR1 MNHEY, CDR2 SVGEGT. Trimming took 5 bases from V and 7 from J; bases not matched to a gene: 16. The CDR3 coding sequence is TGTGCCAGCAGTGCCACTCCGGGACAGCAAAGGGGTGGCTACACCTTC. Amino acid sequence: CASSATPGQQRGGYTF.

The chain has TRBV6-5 and TRBJ1-1; the D is unclear. Germline V gene data show CDR1 as MNHEY and CDR2 as SVGAGI. The CDR3 runs to 14 residues. V was trimmed by 0 bases and J by 1 base, leaving 6 bases between them. The CDR3 protein is CASSYSGTNTEAFF. CDR3 in DNA: TGTGCCAGCAGTTACTCTGGAACGAACACTGAAGCTTTCTTT.

The gene calls are TRBV2 and TRBJ2-7; 7 bases match TRBD1. This CDR3 has 12 residues. J gave up 7 bases and V 8 bases, and 8 bases lay outside the gene matches. Per germline, CDR1 SNHLY and CDR2 FYNNEI. CDR3 residues: CASGKDRAEQYF. The CDR3 nucleotides read TGTGCCAGCGGGAAAGACAGGGCTGAGCAGTACTTC.

The chain employs TRBV27 and TRBJ2-1, with D hard to call. V lost 7 bases and J lost 5, with 9 bases in between. Germline CDR1 is MNHEY and CDR2 is SMNVEV (reference sequence). The CDR3 runs to 12 residues. The CDR3: CASTTGDNEQFF. CDR3 DNA: TGTGCCAGCACCACTGGCGACAATGAGCAGTTCTTC.

This chain uses TRBV6-2 or TRBV6-3 with TRBJ2-7, with D unresolved. Germline V gives CDR1 MNHEY, CDR2 SVGEGT. The CDR3 length is 12 residues. The V gene lost 6 bases and the J gene lost 2 bases, with 8 bases spanning the gap. In DNA, the CDR3 is TGTGCCAGCAGCGAACGGGCCTACGAGCAGTACTTC. Its translation is CASSERAYEQYF.